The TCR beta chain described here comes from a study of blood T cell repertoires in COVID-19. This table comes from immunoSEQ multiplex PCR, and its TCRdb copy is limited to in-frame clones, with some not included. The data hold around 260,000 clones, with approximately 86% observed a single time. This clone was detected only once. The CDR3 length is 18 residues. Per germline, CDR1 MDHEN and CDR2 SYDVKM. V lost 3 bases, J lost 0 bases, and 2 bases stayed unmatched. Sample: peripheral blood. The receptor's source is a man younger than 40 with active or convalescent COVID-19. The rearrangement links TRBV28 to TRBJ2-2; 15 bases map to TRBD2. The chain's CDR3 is CASSLGLAGGTNTGELFF. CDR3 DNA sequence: TGTGCCAGCAGTTTGGGACTAGCGGGGGGCACGAACACCGGGGAGCTGTTTTTT.